The 7 T cell receptor beta chains below come from one sample, sequenced in a study of cytomegalovirus exposure and HLA in healthy donors. PCR amplification relied on 60 Vbeta primers (plus 13 Jbeta primers). The data were produced by immunoSEQ multiplex PCR, yet TCRdb's version contains in-frame clones alone and is incomplete. The sample yields 200,000 to 250,000 clones, more than 75% seen once. Specimen: PBMCs. Receptors originate from a human donor in good health.

This chain connects TRBV18 to TRBJ2-3, with TRBD2 matching over 9 bases. CDR1 and CDR2 (germline): KGHSH, LQKENI. CDR3 size: 16 residues. Trimming took 1 base from V and 4 from J; bases not matched to a gene: 6. The CDR3 sequence: CASSPRPSGASDTQYF. The CDR3 DNA reads TGTGCCAGCTCACCACGACCTAGCGGGGCGTCAGATACGCAGTATTTT.

The J gene is TRBJ2-2, the V gene TRBV4-1; maybe TRBD1 (6 bases). This CDR3 has 16 amino acids. Germline V gene lookup returns CDR1 MGHRA and CDR2 YSYEKL. Trimming took 8 bases from V and 5 from J, leaving 21 bases between them. The CDR3 bases are TGCGCCAGCGGGGGCATGGGGACGAGGGGGACCGGGGAGCTGTTTTTT. This translates into CASGGMGTRGTGELFF.

V gene TRBV9 combines with J gene TRBJ2-7; 8 bases line up with TRBD2. This CDR3 has 15 amino acids. Looked up from germline, CDR1 is SGDLS and CDR2 is YYNGEE. V was clipped by 3 bases and J by 2 bases; unmatched bases: 7. CDR3 loop: CASSGGAGVTYEQYF. DNA of the CDR3: TGTGCCAGCAGCGGAGGAGCGGGAGTAACCTACGAGCAGTACTTC.

This chain connects TRBV30 to TRBJ2-7; 11 positions agree with TRBD2. V shed 3 bases, J shed 2 bases, and the junction held 3 bases outside the gene matches. Germline V gene lookup returns CDR1 GTSNPN and CDR2 SVGIG (reference sequence). The CDR3 length is 14 residues. Written as DNA, the CDR3 is TGTGCCTGGAGGGCTAGCGGGGGGCCCTACGAGCAGTACTTC. Residues: CAWRASGGPYEQYF.

Written as DNA, the CDR3 is TGTGCCAGTAGTGAGGGGGCGGGAGAGACCCAGTACTTC. It specifies CASSEGAGETQYF. This chain links TRBV19 with TRBJ2-5, with 7 bases aligning to TRBD1. Germline CDR1 is LNHDA and CDR2 is SQIVND (reference sequence). The junction had 4 bases not matched to a gene; V was cut back by 5 bases and J by 4 bases. The CDR3 has 13 amino acids.

The V and J genes are TRBV14 and TRBJ2-7; tentative D call: TRBD1 (6 bases). This CDR3 comprises 13 residues. CDR1 is SGHDN, CDR2 FVKESK, per germline. V shed 4 bases and J shed 4 bases, with 11 bases lying between them. The CDR3 DNA reads TGTGCCAGCAGCCTTTGGACAGTATACGAGCAGTACTTC. It is translated as CASSLWTVYEQYF.

In this sample, this clone turned up once. This rearrangement joins TRBV28 to TRBJ2-1; D unclear. This CDR3 comprises 16 residues. The V end lost 3 bases, the J end lost 1 base, and 13 bases lay between the germline ends. The germline CDR1 and CDR2 sequences are MDHEN and SYDVKM. The CDR3 nucleotides are TGTGCCAGCAGTTTGACTCCTCATACGTCCTACAATGAGCAGTTCTTC. It encodes CASSLTPHTSYNEQFF.